The source of this T cell receptor beta chain is a study of cytomegalovirus exposure and HLA in healthy donors. It was with 60 Vbeta and 13 Jbeta primers that the PCR ran. In the original workflow: An analysis that came later counted 80 million or so unique TCR beta chains, approximately 10 million shared. The table came from immunoSEQ multiplex PCR; TCRdb's copy has only in-frame clones and leaves some out. For V, J and clone size, that table is used; D and trimming come from the DNA. In the table there are around 120,000 clones, about 80% of which are singletons. Study results and limitations: Roughly 170 TCR beta chains were listed as cytomegalovirus-associated. TCR beta chain V- and J-gene trimming was linked, in a later analysis, to a missense variant in DCLRE1C. In vitro confirmation showed three CMV-associated chains to be CMV antigen specific.

V shed 7 bases and J 4 bases; nucleotides not matched to a gene: 9. Germline values: CDR1 MNHNY, CDR2 SVGAGI (reference sequence). This CDR3 contains 14 residues. A word on this clone: Its antigen is undetermined.

The material sequenced was PBMCs. The gene calls are TRBV6-6 and TRBJ1-2; TRBD1 matches at 7 bases. This clonotype was obtained from a female donor in good health and CMV-seropositive. The CDR3 DNA follows: TGTGCCAGCACCGGGACAGCCTCCTCCTATGGCTACACCTTC. Encoded protein: CASTGTASSYGYTF.